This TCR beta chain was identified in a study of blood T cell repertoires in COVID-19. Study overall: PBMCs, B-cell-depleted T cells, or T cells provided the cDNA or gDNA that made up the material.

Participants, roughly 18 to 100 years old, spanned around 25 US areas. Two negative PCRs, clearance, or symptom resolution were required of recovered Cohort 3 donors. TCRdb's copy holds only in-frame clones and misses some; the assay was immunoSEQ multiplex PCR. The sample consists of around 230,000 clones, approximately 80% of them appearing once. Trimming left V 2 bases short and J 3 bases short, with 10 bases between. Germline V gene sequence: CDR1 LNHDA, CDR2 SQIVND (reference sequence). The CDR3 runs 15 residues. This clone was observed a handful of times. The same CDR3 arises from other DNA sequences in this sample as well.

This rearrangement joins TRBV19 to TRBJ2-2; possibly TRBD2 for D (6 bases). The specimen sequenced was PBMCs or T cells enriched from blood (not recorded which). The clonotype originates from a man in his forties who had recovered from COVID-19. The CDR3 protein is CASSISSGYTGELFF. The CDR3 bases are TGTGCCAGTAGTATAAGTAGCGGCTACACCGGGGAGCTGTTTTTT.